Below are 27 T cell receptor beta chains sequenced from a single sample in a study of CD8+CD57+ T cells in acquired aplastic anemia (dated by TCRdb to between 2018 and 2020). The sequencing machine was an Illumina HiSeq 2000. Genomic DNA was used as template for profiling of TCR beta VDJ combinations and CDR3 sequences. The raw public reads went through TCRdb reprocessing: fastp at Q25, MiXCR clone calling, in-frame beta chains kept. Identical CDR3 protein sequences are pooled into one entry, listed with their most common genes and DNA. This sample has over 45,000 distinct CDR3 sequences in its table, and approximately 72% of those were observed once. The ten largest clones capture under 40% of the sample. The sequenced sample consisted of sorted CD4+, CD8+, or CD8+CD57+ T cells (not recorded which) from PBMCs. These receptors all come from a human donor in good health, serving as a control.

The J gene is TRBJ2-5, the V gene TRBV7-9; D is undetermined. CDR1 is SEHNR and CDR2 is FQNEAQ in the germline V gene (reference sequence). The CDR3 loop spans 16 amino acids. Trimming left V 1 base short and J 2 bases short, with 14 bases between. As DNA, the CDR3 is TGTGCCAGCAGCTTAGGAGTGGTCAGGAGACAAGAGACCCAGTACTTC. It encodes CASSLGVVRRQETQYF.

This chain joins TRBV19 and TRBJ2-3; D call uncertain. Germline CDR1 reads LNHDA; CDR2 reads SQIVND (reference sequence). CDR3 size: 12 residues. Trimming removed 5 bases at V and 2 bases at J, with 5 bases between. CDR3 bases: TGTGCCAGTAGTTTTTCCACAGATACGCAGTATTTT. Translation gives CASSFSTDTQYF.

The genes are TRBV25-1 and TRBJ2-3; TRBD1 might be the D (6 bases). The length of the CDR3 is 15 residues. Trimming pared 4 bases from V and 2 bases from J, leaving 13 bases between. Germline V gene sequence: CDR1 MGHDK, CDR2 SYGVNS. The CDR3 nucleotides are TGTGCCAGCAGTGCGACAGGAGCACTCACAGATACGCAGTATTTT. Translating gives CASSATGALTDTQYF.

This clonotype was observed a few times. V is TRBV20-1 and J is TRBJ2-7, with a weak D call TRBD1 (6 bases). Germline V gene lookup returns CDR1 DFQATT and CDR2 SNEGSKA (reference sequence). The CDR3 contains 16 residues. With 0 bases removed from V and 5 bases from J, the gap between germline ends came to 20 bases. DNA for the CDR3: TGCAGTGCTAGAGATCTTCCCTCAACAGGGTCCCACGAGCAGTACTTC. Protein: CSARDLPSTGSHEQYF.

This clonotype was counted a single time. The chain combines TRBV24-1 with TRBJ2-3, with TRBD1 as a possible D gene (5 bases). Germline loops: CDR1 KGHDR, CDR2 SFDVKD. The CDR3 has 15 residues. V shed 0 bases and J shed 1 base, with 7 bases lying between them. This CDR3 reads CATSDLVQGTDTQYF. Here the CDR3 DNA reads TGTGCCACCAGTGATTTGGTACAGGGCACAGATACGCAGTATTTT.

The chain links TRBV2 to TRBJ2-5; no clear D. Germline V gives CDR1 SNHLY, CDR2 FYNNEI. This CDR3 has 15 residues. Trimming cost V 4 bases and J 2 bases, with 14 bases left between them. CDR3 DNA sequence: TGTGCCAGCAGTGGTCGTTCAGCCTTTCAAGAGACCCAGTACTTC. Translated: CASSGRSAFQETQYF.

Points on this clonotype: One end of the junction does not line up with germline, which may come from a read error. The rearrangement joins TRBV2 to TRBJ2-1, with 10 positions matching TRBD2. Looked up from germline, CDR1 is SNHLY and CDR2 is FYNNEI. The CDR3 covers 18 residues. This CDR3 reads CASSQALFASGGYNEQFF. CDR3 nucleotides: TGTGCCAGCAGTCAAGCCTTATTTGCTAGCGGGGGCTACAATGAGCAGTTCTTC.

This chain uses TRBV7-2 with TRBJ2-7; weak D call: TRBD1 (5 bases). The CDR3 runs to 13 residues. The V gene's germline CDR1 is SGHTA and CDR2 FQGNSA. Trimming removed 3 bases at V and 6 bases at J, with 12 bases between. The CDR3 DNA is TGTGCCAGCAGCTTGGGGCAGGTCCGCGAGCAGTACTTC. It translates to CASSLGQVREQYF.

V is TRBV2 and J is TRBJ2-7; D not certain. The CDR3 totals 14 residues. Germline CDR1 is SNHLY and CDR2 is FYNNEI. V was shortened by 2 bases and J by 0 bases, with 8 bases between the two germline ends. CDR3 in DNA: TGTGCCAGCAGTGAAAGGTGGAGCTCCTACGAGCAGTACTTC. Protein sequence: CASSERWSSYEQYF.

The CDR3 nucleotides are TGTGCCAGCAGTTACGTTGTACGGGGGACCCCGGGCACCGGGGAGCTGTTTTTT. Translation: CASSYVVRGTPGTGELFF. The gene calls are TRBV6-2 or TRBV6-3 and TRBJ2-2; D might be TRBD2 (6 bases). The CDR3 consists of 18 residues. With 2 bases removed from V and 4 bases from J, the gap between germline ends came to 20 bases. Germline lookup yields CDR1 MNHEY and CDR2 SVGEGT.

This clonotype was counted between two and nine times. V and J are TRBV25-1 and TRBJ1-4, with D possibly being TRBD1 (5 bases). V was pared by 4 bases and J by 7 bases, with 13 bases between. CDR1 MGHDK and CDR2 SYGVNS come from the germline V gene. CDR3 length equals 14 residues. CDR3 sequence (DNA): TGTGCCAGCAGTGCATCGGGGGACCCTGAAAAACTGTTTTTT. Translating gives CASSASGDPEKLFF.

This clonotype was found once. The chain combines TRBV19 with TRBJ2-7, with D perhaps matching TRBD2 (5 bases). Germline CDR1 LNHDA, CDR2 SQIVND (reference sequence). Trimming removed 11 bases at V and 4 bases at J, with 18 bases between. The CDR3 has 13 amino acids. The CDR3 nucleotides read TGTGCCTGGACTGTATCCCCTTTTTACGAGCAGTACTTC. This gives the protein CAWTVSPFYEQYF.

The chain couples TRBV25-1 to TRBJ2-3; 14 positions agree with TRBD2. CDR1 and CDR2 (germline): MGHDK, SYGVNS. CDR3 length: 16 residues. Unmatched junction bases numbered 6, after V lost 6 bases and J lost 4 bases. CDR3 sequence (DNA): TGTGCCAGCAGCATTGGGACTAGCGGGAGACCAGATACGCAGTATTTT. This encodes CASSIGTSGRPDTQYF. Combining the CDR3 with reference TRBV25-1 and TRBJ2-3 gives the whole variable domain EADIYQTPRYLVIGTGKKITLECSQTMGHDKMYWYQQDPGMELHLIHYSYGVNSTEKGDLSSESTVSRIRTEHFPLTLESARPSHTSQYLCASSIGTSGRPDTQYFGPGTRLTVL.

A few counts support this clonotype. The rearrangement uses TRBV15 and TRBJ2-7; 7 bases match TRBD2. The germline V gene encodes CDR1 LNHNV and CDR2 YYDKDF (reference sequence). This CDR3 comprises 15 residues. V was pared by 1 base and J by 0 bases, with 3 bases of the junction left unmatched. CDR3 sequence: CATSRGGGSSYEQYF. The CDR3 nucleotides read TGTGCCACCAGCAGAGGGGGGGGTAGCTCCTACGAGCAGTACTTC.

This clonotype was counted only a few times. The V gene is TRBV19, the J gene TRBJ1-2; the D is unclear. Trimming pared 8 bases from V and 3 bases from J, leaving 13 bases between. The CDR3 is 13 residues long. The germline V gene encodes CDR1 LNHDA and CDR2 SQIVND (reference sequence). The CDR3 DNA follows: TGTGCCAGTGAAAAGGGTCCTGACTATGGCTACACCTTC. This sequence encodes CASEKGPDYGYTF.

The rearrangement joins TRBV19 to TRBJ1-2; no reliable D call. In germline, CDR1 is LNHDA, CDR2 SQIVND (reference sequence). With 6 bases removed from V and 0 bases from J, the gap between germline ends came to 11 bases. The CDR3 sequence is 14 residues long. The CDR3 coding sequence is TGTGCCAGTAGCATGGACGGAACTAACTATGGCTACACCTTC. It encodes CASSMDGTNYGYTF.

V is TRBV19 and J is TRBJ2-5; 9 bases align to TRBD1. Losses at the gene ends were 6 bases for V and 6 bases for J; bases not matched to a gene: 8. The CDR3 has 14 residues. Germline CDR1 and CDR2: LNHDA and SQIVND (reference sequence). CDR3: CASSVTGGGQTQYF. In DNA form, the CDR3 reads TGTGCCAGTAGCGTGACAGGGGGTGGGCAGACCCAGTACTTC. Drawing the rest from reference TRBV19 and TRBJ2-5, the complete variable domain is DGGITQSPKYLFRKEGQNVTLSCEQNLNHDAMYWYRQDPGQGLRLIYYSQIVNDFQKGDIAEGYSVSREKKESFPLTVTSAQKNPTAFYLCASSVTGGGQTQYFGPGTRLLVL.

V and J are TRBV10-3 and TRBJ1-3; no reliable D call. The CDR3 spans 12 residues. Germline V gene lookup returns CDR1 ENHRY and CDR2 SYGVKD. Trimming stripped 6 bases from V and 5 bases from J, with 8 bases between. CDR3 sequence reads: CAISYDRNTIYF. The CDR3 DNA reads TGTGCCATCAGCTACGACCGAAACACCATATATTTT.

V and J are TRBV5-1 and TRBJ1-6; D gene uncertain. Trimming left V 3 bases short and J 5 bases short, with 3 bases between. CDR1 is SGHRS, CDR2 YFSETQ, per germline. There are 12 residues in the CDR3. CDR3 sequence reads: CASSSHNSPLHF. CDR3 DNA sequence: TGCGCCAGCAGCTCGCATAATTCACCCCTCCACTTT. Looking up the rest from reference TRBV5-1 and TRBJ1-6 gives the full variable domain: KAGVTQTPRYLIKTRGQQVTLSCSPISGHRSVSWYQQTPGQGLQFLFEYFSETQRNKGNFPGRFSGRQFSNSRSEMNVSTLELGDSALYLCASSSHNSPLHFGNGTRLTVT.

This clonotype was recorded a few times. The chain joins TRBV2 to TRBJ2-7; D remains unclear. The CDR3 is made up of 12 amino acids. Germline V gene data show CDR1 as SNHLY and CDR2 as FYNNEI. V dropped 1 base and J dropped 5 bases, with 6 bases sitting between them. CDR3 amino acids: CASSEVLHEQYF. The CDR3 region has the DNA TGTGCCAGCAGTGAAGTACTCCACGAGCAGTACTTC.

This chain joins TRBV24-1 and TRBJ1-6; D remains ambiguous. Germline CDR1 is KGHDR and CDR2 is SFDVKD. The CDR3 is 11 residues long. With 9 bases removed from V and 7 bases from J, the gap between germline ends came to 6 bases. CDR3 nucleotide sequence: TGTGCCACCGAGAGCAATTCACCCCTCCACTTT. Translated: CATESNSPLHF.

This chain uses TRBV15 with TRBJ2-7, with D hard to call. This CDR3 has 14 amino acids. Deletions cut 0 bases from V and 5 bases from J, with 11 bases between. Germline V gives CDR1 LNHNV, CDR2 YYDKDF (reference sequence). The CDR3 coding sequence is TGTGCCACCAGCAGAGATTCTGAGCAAGACGAGCAGTACTTC. This encodes CATSRDSEQDEQYF.

The genes are TRBV12-3 or TRBV12-4 and TRBJ1-2, with D perhaps matching TRBD1 (5 bases). The CDR3 loop spans 13 amino acids. Trimming shortened V by 6 bases and J by 3 bases, and 11 bases separated the two germline ends. Here the CDR3 reads CASRIDSDYGYTF. In nucleotides, the CDR3 is TGTGCCAGCAGGATCGACAGCGACTATGGCTACACCTTC.

There are many counts of this clonotype. The chain couples TRBV11-2 to TRBJ2-3; tentatively, D is TRBD1 or TRBD2 (7 bases each). The CDR3 runs to 16 residues. Trimming stripped 0 bases from V and 2 bases from J, with 12 bases between. Germline CDR1 SGHAT, CDR2 FQNNGV. CDR3 in amino acids: CASSLDQGGDTDTQYF. The CDR3, as DNA: TGTGCCAGCAGCTTAGATCAGGGGGGGGACACAGATACGCAGTATTTT. The full variable domain, with the rest looked up from reference TRBV11-2 and TRBJ2-3, is EAGVAQSPRYKIIEKRQSVAFWCNPISGHATLYWYQQILGQGPKLLIQFQNNGVVDDSQLPKDRFSAERLKGVDSTLKIQPAKLEDSAVYLCASSLDQGGDTDTQYFGPGTRLTVL.

The genes are TRBV7-9 and TRBJ1-2; TRBD1 might be the D (6 bases). Germline V gives CDR1 SEHNR, CDR2 FQNEAQ (reference sequence). The CDR3 is 15 residues long. Trimming shortened V by 5 bases and J by 4 bases, and 17 bases separated the two germline ends. The CDR3 here is CASSPTSGDIYGYTF. The CDR3, as DNA: TGTGCCAGCAGCCCTACTTCGGGGGACATCTATGGCTACACCTTC.

The rearrangement uses TRBV19 and TRBJ1-5; D not resolved. In germline, CDR1 is LNHDA, CDR2 SQIVND (reference sequence). This CDR3 region has 15 residues. The germline V and J ends were trimmed by 1 base and 2 bases, with 9 bases remaining between them. CDR3 sequence reads: CASSIVSGGNQPQHF. The CDR3 DNA follows: TGTGCCAGTAGTATAGTTTCCGGGGGCAATCAGCCCCAGCATTTT.

This chain links TRBV24-1 with TRBJ2-2; possible D gene TRBD1, 5 bases. Trimming left V 4 bases short and J 1 base short, with 9 bases between. This CDR3 has 15 amino acids. Germline loops: CDR1 KGHDR, CDR2 SFDVKD. The CDR3 sequence: CATSDAGQNTGELFF. CDR3 DNA sequence: TGTGCCACCAGTGACGCCGGACAGAACACCGGGGAGCTGTTTTTT.